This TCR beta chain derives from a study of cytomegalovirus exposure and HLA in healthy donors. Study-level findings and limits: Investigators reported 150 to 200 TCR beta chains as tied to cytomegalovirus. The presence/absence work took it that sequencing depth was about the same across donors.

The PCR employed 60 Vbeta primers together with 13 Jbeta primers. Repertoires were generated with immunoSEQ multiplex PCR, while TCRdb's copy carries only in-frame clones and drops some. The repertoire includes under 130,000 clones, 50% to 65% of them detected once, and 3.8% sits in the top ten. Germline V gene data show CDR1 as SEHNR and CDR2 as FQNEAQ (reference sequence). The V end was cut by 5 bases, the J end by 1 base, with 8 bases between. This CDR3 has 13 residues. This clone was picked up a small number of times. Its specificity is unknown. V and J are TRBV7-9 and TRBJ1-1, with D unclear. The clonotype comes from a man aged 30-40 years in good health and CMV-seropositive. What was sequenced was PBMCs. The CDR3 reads CASSPDWNTEAFF. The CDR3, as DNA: TGTGCCAGCAGCCCCGACTGGAACACTGAAGCTTTCTTT.